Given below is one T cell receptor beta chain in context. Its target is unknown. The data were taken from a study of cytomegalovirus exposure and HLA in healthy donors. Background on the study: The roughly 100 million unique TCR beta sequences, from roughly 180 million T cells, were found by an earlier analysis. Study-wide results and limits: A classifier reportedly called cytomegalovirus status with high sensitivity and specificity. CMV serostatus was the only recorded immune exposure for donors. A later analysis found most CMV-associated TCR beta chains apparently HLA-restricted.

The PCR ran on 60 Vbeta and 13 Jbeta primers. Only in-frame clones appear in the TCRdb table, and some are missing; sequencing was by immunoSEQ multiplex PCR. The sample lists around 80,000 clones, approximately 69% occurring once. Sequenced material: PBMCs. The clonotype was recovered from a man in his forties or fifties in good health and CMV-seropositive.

CDR3 sequence: CASSEGRQVQNYEQYF. CDR3 nucleotide sequence: TGTGCCAGCAGTGAAGGGCGCCAGGTCCAAAACTACGAGCAGTACTTC. The chain is built from TRBV6-1 and TRBJ2-7, with no clear D. Germline CDR1 is MNHNS and CDR2 is SASEGT. The CDR3 has 16 amino acids. The V end was cut by 1 base, the J end by 3 bases, with 16 bases between.